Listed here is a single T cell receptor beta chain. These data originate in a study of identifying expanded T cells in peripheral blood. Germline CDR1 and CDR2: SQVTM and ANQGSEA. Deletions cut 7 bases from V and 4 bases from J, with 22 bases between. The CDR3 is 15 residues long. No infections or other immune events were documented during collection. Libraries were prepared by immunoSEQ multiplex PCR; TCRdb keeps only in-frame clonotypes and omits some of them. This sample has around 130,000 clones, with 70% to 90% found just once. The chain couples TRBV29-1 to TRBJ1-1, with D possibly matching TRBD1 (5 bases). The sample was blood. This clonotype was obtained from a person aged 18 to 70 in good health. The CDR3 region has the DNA TGCAGCGCCGAACGGGACGCGGGCTTGGGCACTGAAGCTTTCTTT. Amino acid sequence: CSAERDAGLGTEAFF.